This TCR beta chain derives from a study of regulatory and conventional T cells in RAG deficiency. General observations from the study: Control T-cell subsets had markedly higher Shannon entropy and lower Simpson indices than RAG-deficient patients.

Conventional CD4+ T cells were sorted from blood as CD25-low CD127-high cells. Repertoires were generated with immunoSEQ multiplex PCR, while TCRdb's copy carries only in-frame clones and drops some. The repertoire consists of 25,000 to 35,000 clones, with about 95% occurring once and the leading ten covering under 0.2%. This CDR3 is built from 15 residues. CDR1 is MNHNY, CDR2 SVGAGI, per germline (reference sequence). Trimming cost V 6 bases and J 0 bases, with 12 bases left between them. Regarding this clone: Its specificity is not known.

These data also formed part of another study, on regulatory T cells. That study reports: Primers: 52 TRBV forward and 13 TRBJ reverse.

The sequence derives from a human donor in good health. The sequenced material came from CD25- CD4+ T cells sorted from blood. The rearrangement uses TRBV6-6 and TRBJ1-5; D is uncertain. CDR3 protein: CASRRQESSNQPQHF. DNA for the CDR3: TGTGCCAGCAGACGCCAGGAAAGTAGCAATCAGCCCCAGCATTTT.